This TCR beta chain is from a study of T cell responses to AZD1222 COVID-19 vaccine. Note on this clone: The antigen remains undetermined.

Here immunoSEQ multiplex PCR was the method, and the copy in TCRdb shows in-frame clones only, minus some. This sample yields approximately 50,000 clones, of which roughly 80% are seen a single time; approximately 6.3% belongs to the top ten. Study-level points and caveats: Two doses of AZD1222 preceded a rise in Spike-specific TCR breadth and depth.

The CDR3 runs to 15 residues. The germline CDR1 and CDR2 sequences are SGHTA and FQGNSA. The V and J ends lost 0 bases and 2 bases respectively, with 10 bases between them. The sequencing here drew on peripheral blood, taken on day 0 of AZD1222 vaccination. The chain recombines TRBV7-2 with TRBJ2-5; no clear D. This TCR derives from an adult in good health. The CDR3 sequence is CASSLAAGPQETQYF. As DNA, the CDR3 is TGTGCCAGCAGCTTAGCGGCCGGGCCGCAAGAGACCCAGTACTTC.